This T cell receptor beta chain stems from a study of beta chain features in type 1 diabetes. The study reverse transcribed the entire isolated RNA, so it sequenced expressed TCRB transcripts. Repertoires were generated with immunoSEQ multiplex PCR, while TCRdb's copy carries only in-frame clones and drops some. The sample has approximately 250,000 clones, around 9.9% seen once. This clone was seen a few times. Its antigen is unidentified. Study-wide results and caveats: Among patients with Type 1 diabetes, TCRB CDR3s were moderately but significantly shorter in every one of the four CD4+ subsets. Because the template was cDNA, high-expressing cells might be over-represented. Compared with healthy donors, patients appeared to share more similar naive, central memory and regulatory TCRB repertoires.

The germline V and J ends were trimmed by 3 bases and 4 bases, with 10 bases remaining between them. The CDR3 is 13 residues long. CDR1 SGHDT and CDR2 YYEEEE come from the germline V gene. The sequenced material came from naive CD4+ T cells from blood. This sequence was found in a man aged 25-45 years with type 1 diabetes. The V call is TRBV5-6, the J call TRBJ1-1; perhaps TRBD1 as D (5 bases). In DNA form, the CDR3 reads TGTGCCAGCAGCTGGGGGGGAATCACTGAAGCTTTCTTT. This translates into CASSWGGITEAFF.